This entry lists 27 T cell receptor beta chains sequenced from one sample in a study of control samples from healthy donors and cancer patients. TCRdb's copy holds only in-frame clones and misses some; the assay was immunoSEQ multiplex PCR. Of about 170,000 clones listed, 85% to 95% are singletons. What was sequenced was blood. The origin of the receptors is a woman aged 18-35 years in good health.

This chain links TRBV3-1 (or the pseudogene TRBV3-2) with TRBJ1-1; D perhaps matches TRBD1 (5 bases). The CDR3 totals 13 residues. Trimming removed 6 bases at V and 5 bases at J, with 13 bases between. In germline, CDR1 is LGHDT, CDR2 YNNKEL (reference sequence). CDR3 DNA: TGTGCCAGCAGGCCGACAGAGGCAACTGAAGCTTTCTTT. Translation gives CASRPTEATEAFF.

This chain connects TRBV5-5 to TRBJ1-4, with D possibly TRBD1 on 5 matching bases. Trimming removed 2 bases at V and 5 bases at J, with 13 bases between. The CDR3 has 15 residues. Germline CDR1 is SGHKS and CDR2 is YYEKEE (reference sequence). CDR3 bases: TGTGCCAGCAGCTTACCCGGGACCGAGAATGAAAAACTGTTTTTT. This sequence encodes CASSLPGTENEKLFF.

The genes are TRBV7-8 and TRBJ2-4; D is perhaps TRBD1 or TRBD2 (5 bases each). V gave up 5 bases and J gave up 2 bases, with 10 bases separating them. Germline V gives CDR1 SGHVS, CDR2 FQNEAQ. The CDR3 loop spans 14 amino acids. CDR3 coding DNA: TGTGCCAGCAGCCTCCGGGACCCCAAAAACATTCAGTACTTC. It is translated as CASSLRDPKNIQYF. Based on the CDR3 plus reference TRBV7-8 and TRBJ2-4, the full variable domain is GAGVSQSPRYKVAKRGQDVALRCDPISGHVSLFWYQQALGQGPEFLTYFQNEAQLDKSGLPSDRFFAERPEGSVSTLKIQRTQQEDSAVYLCASSLRDPKNIQYFGAGTRLSVL.

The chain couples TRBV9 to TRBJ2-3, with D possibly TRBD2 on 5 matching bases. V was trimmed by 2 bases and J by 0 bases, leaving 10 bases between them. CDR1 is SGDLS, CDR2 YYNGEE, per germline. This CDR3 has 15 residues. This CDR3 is CASSVGADSTDTQYF. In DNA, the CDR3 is TGTGCCAGCAGCGTCGGAGCGGATAGCACAGATACGCAGTATTTT.

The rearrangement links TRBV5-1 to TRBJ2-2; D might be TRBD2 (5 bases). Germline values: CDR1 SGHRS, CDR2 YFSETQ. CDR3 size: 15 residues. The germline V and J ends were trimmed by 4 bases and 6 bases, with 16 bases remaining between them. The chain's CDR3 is CASSRGWGTAGELFF. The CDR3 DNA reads TGCGCCAGCAGCCGAGGGTGGGGTACCGCCGGGGAGCTGTTTTTT.

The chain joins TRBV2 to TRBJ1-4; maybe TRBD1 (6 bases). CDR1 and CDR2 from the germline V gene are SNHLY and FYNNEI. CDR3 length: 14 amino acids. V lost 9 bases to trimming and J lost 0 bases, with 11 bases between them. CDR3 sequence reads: CARGQSATNEKLFF. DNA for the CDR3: TGTGCCAGAGGACAGTCCGCAACTAATGAAAAACTGTTTTTT.

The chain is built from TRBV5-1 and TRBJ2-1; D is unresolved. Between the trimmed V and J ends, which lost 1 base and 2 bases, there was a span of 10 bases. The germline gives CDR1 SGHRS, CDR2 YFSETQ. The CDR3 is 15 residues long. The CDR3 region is CASSLWISAYNEQFF. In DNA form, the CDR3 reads TGCGCCAGCAGCTTGTGGATCTCGGCCTACAATGAGCAGTTCTTC.

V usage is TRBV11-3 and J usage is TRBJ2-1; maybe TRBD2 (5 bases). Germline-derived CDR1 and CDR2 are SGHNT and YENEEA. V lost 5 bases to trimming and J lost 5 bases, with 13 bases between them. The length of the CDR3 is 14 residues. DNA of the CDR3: TGTGCCAGCAGCCCACCTAGCCGTAACAATGAGCAGTTCTTC. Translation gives CASSPPSRNNEQFF.

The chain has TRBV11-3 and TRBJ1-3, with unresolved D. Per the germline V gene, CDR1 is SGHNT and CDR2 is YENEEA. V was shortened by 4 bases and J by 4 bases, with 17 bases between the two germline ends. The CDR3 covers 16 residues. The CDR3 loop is CASSSRTLPRGNTIYF. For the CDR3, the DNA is TGTGCCAGCAGCTCAAGGACTCTACCGAGGGGAAACACCATATATTTT.

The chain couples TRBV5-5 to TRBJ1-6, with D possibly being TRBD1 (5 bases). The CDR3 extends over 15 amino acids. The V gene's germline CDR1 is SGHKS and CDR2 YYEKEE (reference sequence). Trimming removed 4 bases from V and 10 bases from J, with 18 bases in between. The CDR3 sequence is CASSPGGADRSPLHF. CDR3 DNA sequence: TGTGCCAGCAGCCCCGGCGGGGCGGATCGGTCACCCCTCCACTTT. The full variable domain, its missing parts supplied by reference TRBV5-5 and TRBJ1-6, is DAGVTQSPTHLIKTRGQQVTLRCSPISGHKSVSWYQQVLGQGPQFIFQYYEKEERGRGNFPDRFSARQFPNYSSELNVNALLLGDSALYLCASSPGGADRSPLHFGNGTRLTVT.

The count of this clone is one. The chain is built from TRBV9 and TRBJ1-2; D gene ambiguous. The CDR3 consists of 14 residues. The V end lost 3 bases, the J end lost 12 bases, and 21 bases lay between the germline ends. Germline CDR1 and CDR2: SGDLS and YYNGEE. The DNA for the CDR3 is TGTGCCAGCAGCGCGGGCTCGGGTTTTAGTGTCAACACCTTC. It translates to CASSAGSGFSVNTF. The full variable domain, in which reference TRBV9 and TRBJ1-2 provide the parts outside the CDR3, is DSGVTQTPKHLITATGQRVTLRCSPRSGDLSVYWYQQSLDQGLQFLIQYYNGEERAKGNILERFSAQQFPDLHSELNLSSLELGDSALYFCASSAGSGFSVNTFGSGTRLTVV.

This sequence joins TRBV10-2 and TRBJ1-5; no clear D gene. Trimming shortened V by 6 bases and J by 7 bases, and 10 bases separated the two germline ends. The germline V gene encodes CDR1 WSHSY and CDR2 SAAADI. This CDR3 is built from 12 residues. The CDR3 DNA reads TGCGCCAGCAGGGAGGGAGGACAGCCCCAGCATTTT. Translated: CASREGGQPQHF.

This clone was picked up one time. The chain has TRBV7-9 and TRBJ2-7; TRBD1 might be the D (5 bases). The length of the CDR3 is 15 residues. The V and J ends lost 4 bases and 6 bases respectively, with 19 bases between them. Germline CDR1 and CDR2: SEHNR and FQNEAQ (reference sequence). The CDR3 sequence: CASSSNPGYGSEQYF. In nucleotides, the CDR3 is TGTGCCAGCAGCTCAAATCCAGGGTATGGTAGCGAGCAGTACTTC.

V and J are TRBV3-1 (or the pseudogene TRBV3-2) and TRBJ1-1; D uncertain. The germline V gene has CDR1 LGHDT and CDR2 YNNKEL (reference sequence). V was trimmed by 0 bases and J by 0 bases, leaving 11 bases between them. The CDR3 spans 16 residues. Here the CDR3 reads CASSQDRRNMNTEAFF. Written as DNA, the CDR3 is TGTGCCAGCAGCCAAGATAGGCGGAACATGAACACTGAAGCTTTCTTT.

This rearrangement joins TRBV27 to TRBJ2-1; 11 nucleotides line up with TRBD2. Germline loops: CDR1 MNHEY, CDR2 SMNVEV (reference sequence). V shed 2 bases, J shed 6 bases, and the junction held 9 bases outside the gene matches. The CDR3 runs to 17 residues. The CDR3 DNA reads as TGTGCCAGCAGTTTAGTAGCGGGAGGGGCTATTGGCAATGAGCAGTTCTTC. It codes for CASSLVAGGAIGNEQFF.

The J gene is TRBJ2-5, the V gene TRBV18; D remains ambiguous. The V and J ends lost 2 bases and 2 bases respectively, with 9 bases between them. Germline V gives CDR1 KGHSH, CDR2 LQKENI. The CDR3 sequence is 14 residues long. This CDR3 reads CASSPGRVQETQYF. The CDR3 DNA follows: TGTGCCAGCTCACCAGGAAGAGTTCAAGAGACCCAGTACTTC.

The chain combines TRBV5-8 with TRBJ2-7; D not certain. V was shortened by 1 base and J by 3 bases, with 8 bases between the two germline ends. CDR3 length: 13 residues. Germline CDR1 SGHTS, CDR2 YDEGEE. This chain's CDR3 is CASSLRRRYEQYF. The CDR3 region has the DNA TGTGCCAGCAGCTTGAGACGGCGCTACGAGCAGTACTTC.

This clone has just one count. The CDR3 DNA sequence: TGTGCCAGCAGCCAAGATACGGCAGGGGGGGCTCGAGGCTACACCTTC. It codes for CASSQDTAGGARGYTF. The chain links TRBV3-1 (or the pseudogene TRBV3-2) to TRBJ1-2, with 7 bases identical to TRBD1. The trim removed 0 bases at V and 8 bases at J, leaving 12 bases unmatched. The V gene's germline CDR1 is LGHDT and CDR2 YNNKEL (reference sequence). The CDR3 runs 16 residues.

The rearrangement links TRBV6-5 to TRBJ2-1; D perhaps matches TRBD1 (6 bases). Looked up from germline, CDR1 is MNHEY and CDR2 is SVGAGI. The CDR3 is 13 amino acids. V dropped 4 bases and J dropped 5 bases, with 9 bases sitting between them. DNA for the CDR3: TGTGCCAGCAGTTTGGGGGCAGACAATGAGCAGTTCTTC. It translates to CASSLGADNEQFF.

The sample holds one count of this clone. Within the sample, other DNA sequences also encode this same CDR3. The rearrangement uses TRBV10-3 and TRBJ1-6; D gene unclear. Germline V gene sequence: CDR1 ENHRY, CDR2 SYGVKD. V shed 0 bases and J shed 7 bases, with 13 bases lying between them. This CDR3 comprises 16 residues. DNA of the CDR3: TGTGCCATCAGTGAGTCGTTGGGCAGAGTAAATTCACCCCTCCACTTT. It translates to CAISESLGRVNSPLHF.

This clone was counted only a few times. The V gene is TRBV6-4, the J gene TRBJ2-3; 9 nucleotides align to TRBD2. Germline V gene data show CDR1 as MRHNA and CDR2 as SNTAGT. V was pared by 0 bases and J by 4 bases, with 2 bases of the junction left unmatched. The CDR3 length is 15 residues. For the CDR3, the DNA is TGTGCCAGCAGTGACTCGGCGGGGGGGCCAGATACGCAGTATTTT. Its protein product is CASSDSAGGPDTQYF.

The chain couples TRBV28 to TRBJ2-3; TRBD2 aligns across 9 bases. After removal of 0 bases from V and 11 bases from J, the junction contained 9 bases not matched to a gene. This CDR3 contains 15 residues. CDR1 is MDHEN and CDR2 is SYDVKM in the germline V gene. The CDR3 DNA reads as TGTGCCAGCAGTTTATGGCAGGCTAGCGGGAAAGGGCAGTATTTT. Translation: CASSLWQASGKGQYF. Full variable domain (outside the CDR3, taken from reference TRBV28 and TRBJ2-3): DVKVTQSSRYLVKRTGEKVFLECVQDMDHENMFWYRQDPGLGLRLIYFSYDVKMKEKGDIPEGYSVSREKKERFSLILESASTNQTSMYLCASSLWQASGKGQYFGPGTRLTVL.

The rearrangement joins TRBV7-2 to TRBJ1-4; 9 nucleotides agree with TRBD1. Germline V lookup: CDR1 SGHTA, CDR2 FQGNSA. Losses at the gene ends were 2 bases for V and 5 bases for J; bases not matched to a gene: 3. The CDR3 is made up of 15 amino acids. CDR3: CASSLLGQGNEKLFF. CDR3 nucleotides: TGTGCCAGCAGCTTATTGGGACAGGGAAATGAAAAACTGTTTTTT. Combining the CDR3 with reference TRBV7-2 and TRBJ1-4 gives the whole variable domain GAGVSQSPSNKVTEKGKDVELRCDPISGHTALYWYRQSLGQGLEFLIYFQGNSAPDKSGLPSDRFSAERTGGSVSTLTIQRTQQEDSAVYLCASSLLGQGNEKLFFGSGTQLSVL.

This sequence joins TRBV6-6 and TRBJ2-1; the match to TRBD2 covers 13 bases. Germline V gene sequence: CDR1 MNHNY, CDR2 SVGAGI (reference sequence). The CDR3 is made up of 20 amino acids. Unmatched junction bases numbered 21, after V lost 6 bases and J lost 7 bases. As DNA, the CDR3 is TGTGCCAGCAGCCCATCTCTAGGACTAGCGGGAGTGGGTAACAATAATGAGCAGTTCTTC. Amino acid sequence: CASSPSLGLAGVGNNNEQFF.

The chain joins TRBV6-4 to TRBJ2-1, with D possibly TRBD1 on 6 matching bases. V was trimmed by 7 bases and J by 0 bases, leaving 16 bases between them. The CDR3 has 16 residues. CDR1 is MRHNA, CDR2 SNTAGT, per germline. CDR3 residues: CASNRRDTCSYNEQFF. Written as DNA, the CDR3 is TGTGCCAGCAACCGTCGGGACACCTGCTCCTACAATGAGCAGTTCTTC.

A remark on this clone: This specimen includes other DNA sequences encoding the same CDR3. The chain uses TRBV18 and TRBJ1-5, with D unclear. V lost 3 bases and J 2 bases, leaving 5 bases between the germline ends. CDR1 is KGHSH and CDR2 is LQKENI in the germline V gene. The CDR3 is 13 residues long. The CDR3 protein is CASSPQGNQPQHF. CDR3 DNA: TGTGCCAGCTCACCCCAGGGCAATCAGCCCCAGCATTTT.

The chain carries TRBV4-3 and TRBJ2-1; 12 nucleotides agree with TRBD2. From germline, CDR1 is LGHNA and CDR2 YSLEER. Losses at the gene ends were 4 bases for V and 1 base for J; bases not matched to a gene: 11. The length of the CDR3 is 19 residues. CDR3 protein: CASSRSPITSGRSYNEQFF. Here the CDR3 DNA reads TGCGCCAGCAGCCGAAGCCCCATTACTAGCGGGAGGTCCTACAATGAGCAGTTCTTC.